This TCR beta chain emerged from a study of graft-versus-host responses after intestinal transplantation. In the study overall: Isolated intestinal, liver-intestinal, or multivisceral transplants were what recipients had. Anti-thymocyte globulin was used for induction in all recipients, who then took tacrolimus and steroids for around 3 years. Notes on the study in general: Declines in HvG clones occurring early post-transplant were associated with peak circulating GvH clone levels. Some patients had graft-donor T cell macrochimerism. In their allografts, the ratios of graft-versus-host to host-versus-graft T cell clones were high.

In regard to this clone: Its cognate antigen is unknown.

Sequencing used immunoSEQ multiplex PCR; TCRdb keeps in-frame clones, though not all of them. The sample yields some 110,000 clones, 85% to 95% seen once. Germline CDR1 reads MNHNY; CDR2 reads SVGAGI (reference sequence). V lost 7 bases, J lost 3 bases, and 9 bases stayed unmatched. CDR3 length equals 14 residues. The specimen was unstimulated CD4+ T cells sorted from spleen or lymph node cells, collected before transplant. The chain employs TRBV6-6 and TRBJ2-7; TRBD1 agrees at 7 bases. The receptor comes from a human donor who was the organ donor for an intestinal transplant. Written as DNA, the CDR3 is TGTGCCAGCATCCCGGGACAGCCATTCTACGAGCAGTACTTC. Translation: CASIPGQPFYEQYF.